This T cell receptor beta chain was observed in a study of shared clonotypes between healthy human individuals (dated by TCRdb to about 2020). General notes on the study: A couple of women and a few men aged 18 to 49 years were included in the cohort. Per donor, three plates each were used for CD4 naive and CD4 memory, two for CD8 naive, and one for CD8 memory. The study deeply sequenced blood TCR repertoires of about 5 healthy adults to estimate repertoire size and the extent of clonotype sharing between individuals. Libraries were prepared and TCR repertoires were sequenced by different laboratories using diverse techniques, in order to increase sequencing depth and limit assay-specific biases. Each donor's leukapheresis produced roughly between roughly 0.94 and 9.5 billion PBMCs.

General conclusions and limits of the study: Pairwise subsampling led to the expectation that sequencing depth would affect the degree of clonotype sharing among donors. Incomplete sequencing was indicated by rarefaction of sorted-subset datasets, despite the large sequencing depth. Approximately 4.8% of naive CD4, 3.5% of naive CD8, about 2.5% of memory CD4, and approximately 0.4% of memory CD8 clonotypes were shared across a few donors. The small number of donors limited the genetic and exposure-history diversity represented. Clonotypes shared by all four sorted-subset donors showed higher generation probabilities than non-shared clonotypes. Only blood was sampled, and tissue TCR repertoires likely differ from those in blood. Estimated clonotype richness was generally larger for naive than for memory subsets.

In the case of this clone: Its antigen is unknown. Base quality data are lacking; no much larger clone is found one base away.

Using the deep immunoSEQ assay, multiplex PCR amplified TCR CDR3 regions from genomic DNA. Extracted genomic DNA from each cell subset was distributed evenly across all wells of several immunoSEQ 96-well plates, and each plate was treated as a replicate. For sorted subsets, each replicate PCR was loaded with roughly 200 ng genomic DNA, equivalent to about 30,000 T cell genomes. Purified libraries were quantified with a Qubit 3.0 fluorometer, sized on a Bioanalyzer 2100, and re-quantified with the KAPA Library Quantification kit. Every immunoSEQ 96-well plate was sequenced on a separate single-read 150-cycle Illumina NextSeq 550 flow cell. In the authors' own workflow: The immunoSEQ output contained only junctional sequences without quality scores, so filtering could not match that applied to full-length reads. Sequences were annotated with PyIR, a Python wrapper for IgBLAST v1.9, using IMGT germline references to assign V/J genes and CDR3. Reads with weak V/J assignments (E-value above 1e-6), missing CDR3, stop codons, out-of-frame junctions, or ambiguous translated residues were removed. V3J clonotypes were defined by identical inferred V gene, J gene, and CDR3 amino acid sequence. Percentage overlap between repertoires was computed as shared unique clonotypes divided by the size of the smaller repertoire. RTK rarefaction, the Chao1 estimator, and Recon v2.1 estimates of unobserved clonotypes were used to assess repertoire richness. OLGA was used to compute generation probabilities for all TCRbeta clonotypes that the gDNA method yielded from a handful of donors. Drawn from immuneACCESS, this table holds only the in-frame rearrangements with V and J called that TCRdb kept. Clones are partly lost; checked studies trace under half to an unresolved V gene and leave the rest unexplained. V and J calls and clone size come straight from that table; D and trimming were deduced from the DNA. The sample table holds about 2.4 million clones, of which under 95% were seen once. The ten biggest clones cover approximately 0.37% of the sample.

Per the germline V gene (reference sequence), MNHEY is the CDR1 and SMNVEV is the CDR2. Ends trimmed: V by 2 bases, J by 7 bases; bases unmatched to a gene: 9. The CDR3 numbers 16 residues from cysteine through phenylalanine. The read is trimmed to its CDR3 DNA, 48 bases read in frame from base 1. The donors were healthy, HIV-negative adults who had no recently reported acute infections or vaccinations. Every donor was a Caucasian adult living in Nashville, Tennessee, USA. CD4+ T cells were enriched by magnetic negative selection; naive cells were then positively selected on CD45RA, and the negative fraction formed the memory subset. After blood collection by leukapheresis, PBMCs were isolated using Ficoll-Histopaque density gradient centrifugation and then cryopreserved in the vapor phase of liquid nitrogen. Analytical flow cytometry was used to check the purity and quantity of every magnetically sorted T cell population. Genomic DNA was isolated from each sorted fraction and quantified by UV absorbance on a Nanodrop 2000c.

The clonotype originates from a young man in good health. Some clones in this sample may be carry-over from other donors' samples. The chain is encoded by TRBV27 joined to TRBJ2-3; 10 middle bases align to TRBD2. Specimen: naive CD4+ T cells from PBMCs. Sample cell subset or site, as interpreted from the label and publication: CD45RA+ positively selected. The DNA reads as follows: TGTGCCAGCAGTTTAGGGCTAGCGGGAGTTGGGAATACGCAGTATTTT. Its protein reads: CASSLGLAGVGNTQYF.